One and the same sample provided the 30 T cell receptor beta chains below, sequenced in a study of T cells of healthy individuals. TCRdb recomputed calls from the 5' RACE reads with MiXCR, one row per CDR3 protein. In the table there are about 82,000 distinct CDR3 sequences, approximately 5.4% of which are singletons. The receptors were sampled from a female donor in good health.

The sample holds many counts of this clonotype. This chain links TRBV19 with TRBJ2-3, with 8 bases aligning to TRBD1. From germline, CDR1 is LNHDA and CDR2 SQIVND (reference sequence). With V trimmed by 7 bases and J by 3 bases, 15 bases remained unmatched. This CDR3 comprises 17 residues. CDR3 amino acids: CASTQTGDVKLTDTQYF. As DNA, the CDR3 is TGTGCCAGTACCCAGACAGGGGACGTGAAGTTGACAGATACGCAGTATTTT.

This clonotype was found many times. The chain is built from TRBV9 and TRBJ1-2; D ambiguous. The CDR3 sequence is 13 residues long. V was clipped by 0 bases and J by 3 bases, with 6 bases between them. Germline-derived CDR1 and CDR2 are SGDLS and YYNGEE. DNA of the CDR3: TGTGCCAGCAGCGTAGAGGGTCACTATGGCTACACCTTC. Translated: CASSVEGHYGYTF.

This clonotype was recorded at least ten times. The J gene is TRBJ1-1, the V gene TRBV5-4, with TRBD1 matching 7 bases. This CDR3 is built from 15 residues. J was trimmed by 0 bases and V by 1 base; bases with no gene match: 3. Germline CDR1 is SGHNT and CDR2 is YYREEE (reference sequence). CDR3 region: CASSLSGTVNTEAFF. The CDR3 coding sequence is TGTGCCAGCAGCTTGTCCGGGACAGTGAACACTGAAGCTTTCTTT.

In its sample, this clonotype was seen many times. V is TRBV2 and J is TRBJ2-5; 8 bases are shared with TRBD1. Trimming took 5 bases from V and 9 from J; bases not matched to a gene: 14. The CDR3 is 15 residues long. In germline, CDR1 is SNHLY, CDR2 FYNNEI. Here the CDR3 DNA reads TGTGCCAGCAGTACGGACAGGGACTGGCAAGTGGCCCAGTACTTC. Amino acids: CASSTDRDWQVAQYF.

This clonotype occurred a few times. The J gene is TRBJ2-5, the V gene TRBV30; TRBD1 or TRBD2 may be the D gene (6 bases each). Germline V gene data show CDR1 as GTSNPN and CDR2 as SVGIG (reference sequence). The length of the CDR3 is 14 residues. V was shortened by 4 bases and J by 0 bases, with 12 bases between the two germline ends. This CDR3 reads CAWTHGGHQETQYF. CDR3 bases: TGTGCCTGGACCCACGGGGGCCACCAAGAGACCCAGTACTTC.

The chain has TRBV7-2 and TRBJ2-5; D is perhaps TRBD2 (7 bases). Per the germline V gene, CDR1 is SGHTA and CDR2 is FQGNSA. V lost 5 bases and J 5 bases, leaving 18 bases between the germline ends. This CDR3 comprises 15 residues. CDR3 in amino acids: CASSPPRGARETQYF. CDR3 sequence (DNA): TGTGCCAGCAGCCCCCCACGGGGGGCGAGGGAGACCCAGTACTTC.

This clonotype was observed a handful of times. The rearrangement joins TRBV12-3 or TRBV12-4 to TRBJ1-1, with a weak D call TRBD1 (6 bases). Trimming shortened V by 6 bases and J by 4 bases, and 15 bases separated the two germline ends. CDR3 length: 14 amino acids. The CDR3 reads CASRPTGSGTEAFF. CDR3 in DNA: TGTGCCAGCAGACCCACAGGGTCGGGCACTGAAGCTTTCTTT.

This clonotype has ten or more counts. The chain joins TRBV14 to TRBJ2-1; 9 nucleotides agree with TRBD1. The CDR3 has 16 residues. The germline CDR1 and CDR2 sequences are SGHDN and FVKESK. Trimming removed 4 bases from V and 2 bases from J; junction bases left unmatched: 6. CDR3 sequence: CASSLRTGVAYNEQFF. Written as DNA, the CDR3 is TGTGCCAGCAGCCTCCGGACAGGGGTTGCCTACAATGAGCAGTTCTTC.

This clonotype was seen a few times. The genes are TRBV20-1 and TRBJ2-7; tentatively, D is TRBD2 (6 bases). Germline lookup yields CDR1 DFQATT and CDR2 SNEGSKA (reference sequence). The V gene lost 7 bases and the J gene lost 6 bases, with 22 bases spanning the gap. This CDR3 has 14 residues. The DNA of the CDR3 is TGCAGTGGCCCACTAGCACTCAGGACGGGCGAGCAGTACTTC. Translating gives CSGPLALRTGEQYF.

This rearrangement joins TRBV27 to TRBJ2-2; 12 bases match TRBD2. Germline loops: CDR1 MNHEY, CDR2 SMNVEV (reference sequence). The length of the CDR3 is 16 residues. J gave up 4 bases and V 5 bases, and 5 bases lay outside the gene matches. The CDR3 loop is CASSTSSGRGTGELFF. The CDR3 bases are TGTGCCAGCAGTACGTCTAGCGGGAGGGGCACCGGGGAGCTGTTTTTT.

This rearrangement joins TRBV6-5 to TRBJ1-2, with no clear D. The V end lost 2 bases, the J end lost 1 base, and 17 bases lay between the germline ends. Germline V CDR1 and CDR2: MNHEY, SVGAGI. The CDR3 extends over 17 amino acids. CDR3 loop: CASSYDGVRPGNYGYTF. The CDR3, as DNA: TGTGCCAGCAGTTACGACGGAGTTCGGCCCGGTAACTATGGCTACACCTTC.

The chain recombines TRBV19 with TRBJ2-1; D possibly uses TRBD1 or TRBD2 (5 bases each). The length of the CDR3 is 15 residues. Trimming shortened V by 9 bases and J by 10 bases, and 25 bases separated the two germline ends. CDR1 and CDR2 from the germline V gene are LNHDA and SQIVND (reference sequence). The CDR3 reads CASIGTWGTQGEQFF. The CDR3 DNA follows: TGTGCCAGCATTGGGACCTGGGGAACACAAGGGGAGCAGTTCTTC.

There are a few counts of this clonotype. The gene calls are TRBV6-6 and TRBJ1-2; D might be TRBD1 (6 bases). Trimming took 5 bases from V and 3 from J, leaving 10 bases between them. CDR3 length: 13 amino acids. Looked up from germline, CDR1 is MNHNY and CDR2 is SVGAGI (reference sequence). CDR3 coding DNA: TGTGCCAGCAGTATGGACAGATACTATGGCTACACCTTC. Protein sequence: CASSMDRYYGYTF.

This clonotype was observed at least ten times. The chain has TRBV28 and TRBJ2-4; a weak D match, TRBD2 (6 bases). CDR3 size: 15 residues. CDR1 MDHEN and CDR2 SYDVKM come from the germline V gene. Trimming left V 5 bases short and J 4 bases short, with 15 bases between. DNA of the CDR3: TGTGCCAGCAGTCCCTCCTCCGGGGGAAAAAACATTCAGTACTTC. Its protein is CASSPSSGGKNIQYF. The whole variable domain, filled in from reference TRBV28 and TRBJ2-4, reads DVKVTQSSRYLVKRTGEKVFLECVQDMDHENMFWYRQDPGLGLRLIYFSYDVKMKEKGDIPEGYSVSREKKERFSLILESASTNQTSMYLCASSPSSGGKNIQYFGAGTRLSVL.

The V gene is TRBV29-1, the J gene TRBJ2-7; 9 nucleotides match TRBD1. Germline V gives CDR1 SQVTM, CDR2 ANQGSEA. V trimming: 6 bases; J trimming: 0 bases; junction bases outside the gene matches: 6. The CDR3 is 14 amino acids. The CDR3 sequence: CSVTGTGSSYEQYF. CDR3 DNA sequence: TGCAGCGTCACCGGGACAGGGAGCTCCTACGAGCAGTACTTC.

The J gene is TRBJ1-1, the V gene TRBV13; a weak D match, TRBD1 (6 bases). Trimming took 0 bases from V and 0 from J, leaving 20 bases between them. Germline V CDR1 and CDR2: PRHDT, FYEKMQ (reference sequence). The CDR3 has 19 residues. The CDR3 region has the DNA TGTGCCAGCAGCTTAGGTACCCCTTGGAGAGGGGACATGAACACTGAAGCTTTCTTT. As protein: CASSLGTPWRGDMNTEAFF.

This clonotype was seen ten or more times. The J gene is TRBJ2-3, the V gene TRBV7-2, with TRBD2 identical over 15 bases. Germline-derived CDR1 and CDR2 are SGHTA and FQGNSA. Trimming cost V 5 bases and J 1 base; bases outside gene matches: 4. The CDR3 has 17 residues. Here the CDR3 reads CASSLWTSGRGTDTQYF. Written as DNA, the CDR3 is TGTGCCAGCAGCCTGTGGACTAGCGGGAGGGGCACAGATACGCAGTATTTT.

This clonotype was recorded many times. The V and J genes are TRBV7-3 and TRBJ2-1; TRBD2 might be the D (6 bases). This CDR3 spans 17 amino acids. V shed 2 bases and J shed 0 bases, with 14 bases lying between them. Germline values: CDR1 SGHTA, CDR2 FQGTGA. CDR3 DNA sequence: TGTGCCAGCAGCTTACTTCCGGGGGTCAGCTCCTACAATGAGCAGTTCTTC. This sequence encodes CASSLLPGVSSYNEQFF.

This clonotype has only a few counts. The rearrangement uses TRBV30 and TRBJ1-5; D call uncertain. The CDR3 loop spans 15 amino acids. The germline CDR1 and CDR2 sequences are GTSNPN and SVGIG (reference sequence). Trimming took 2 bases from V and 4 from J, leaving 15 bases between them. The CDR3 coding sequence is TGTGCCTGGAGTAAACGAGATTTATGGAATCAGCCCCAGCATTTT. Translated: CAWSKRDLWNQPQHF.

V gene TRBV12-3 or TRBV12-4 combines with J gene TRBJ2-5; tentative D call: TRBD1 (5 bases). The CDR3 covers 15 residues. The ends were cut back, 0 bases at V and 4 bases at J, with 12 bases in the middle. CDR3 sequence reads: CASSLARQTLETQYF. CDR3 in DNA: TGTGCCAGCAGTTTAGCCCGACAGACACTAGAGACCCAGTACTTC.

This clonotype was recorded many times. The V gene is TRBV14, the J gene TRBJ2-1; D perhaps matches TRBD1 (5 bases). V gave up 1 base and J gave up 7 bases, with 11 bases separating them. The CDR3 extends over 14 amino acids. Germline V gives CDR1 SGHDN, CDR2 FVKESK. CDR3 bases: TGTGCCAGCAGCCAAGCAGGGCGGCAAAATGAGCAGTTCTTC. Translating gives CASSQAGRQNEQFF. Filled out from reference TRBV14 and TRBJ2-1, the complete variable domain reads EAGVTQFPSHSVIEKGQTVTLRCDPISGHDNLYWYRRVMGKEIKFLLHFVKESKQDESGMPNNRFLAERTGGTYSTLKVQPAELEDSGVYFCASSQAGRQNEQFFGPGTRLTVL.

This clonotype was counted ten times or more. The gene calls are TRBV6-5 and TRBJ2-7; TRBD1 matches 10 bases. The CDR3 extends over 16 amino acids. In germline, CDR1 is MNHEY, CDR2 SVGAGI. V shed 4 bases, J shed 2 bases, and the junction held 8 bases outside the gene matches. The CDR3 sequence: CASSSRGQGTAYEQYF. Written as DNA, the CDR3 is TGTGCCAGCAGTTCCAGGGGACAGGGGACTGCCTACGAGCAGTACTTC.

This clonotype was counted many times. J is TRBJ1-1 and V is TRBV11-1; D gene ambiguous. The germline CDR1 and CDR2 sequences are SGHAT and FQDESV (reference sequence). The CDR3 runs 11 residues. V lost 4 bases and J lost 4, with 4 bases in between. In DNA, the CDR3 is TGTGCCAGCAGCTACGGCACTGAAGCTTTCTTT. Amino acids: CASSYGTEAFF.

The V gene is TRBV4-3, the J gene TRBJ2-5; D not certain. The CDR3 extends over 14 amino acids. V was shortened by 3 bases and J by 3 bases, with 11 bases between the two germline ends. Germline lookup yields CDR1 LGHNA and CDR2 YSLEER. The CDR3 sequence: CASSQDELEETQYF. In DNA form, the CDR3 reads TGCGCCAGCAGCCAGGACGAATTAGAAGAGACCCAGTACTTC.

The V call is TRBV7-2, the J call TRBJ2-5; 16 bases are a match to TRBD2. Germline lookup yields CDR1 SGHTA and CDR2 FQGNSA. The CDR3 spans 16 residues. V shed 0 bases and J 5 bases; nucleotides not matched to a gene: 0. CDR3 sequence (DNA): TGTGCCAGCAGCTTAGCGGGACTAGCGGGGGGGGAGACCCAGTACTTC. This translates into CASSLAGLAGGETQYF. The full variable domain, completed using reference TRBV7-2 and TRBJ2-5, is GAGVSQSPSNKVTEKGKDVELRCDPISGHTALYWYRQSLGQGLEFLIYFQGNSAPDKSGLPSDRFSAERTGGSVSTLTIQRTQQEDSAVYLCASSLAGLAGGETQYFGPGTRLLVL.

Many counts were recorded for this clonotype. The chain is built from TRBV6-2 or TRBV6-3 and TRBJ2-7; tentatively, D is TRBD1 (6 bases). Trimming pared 4 bases from V and 11 bases from J, leaving 12 bases between. There are 11 residues in the CDR3. Germline V lookup: CDR1 MNHEY, CDR2 SVGEGT. The CDR3 region has the DNA TGTGCCAGCAGTTTACCAGGGGAGAAGTACTTC. Its protein product is CASSLPGEKYF.

This clonotype was seen many times. The chain is built from TRBV28 and TRBJ2-3; D is perhaps TRBD2 (7 bases). This CDR3 is 16 amino acids long. CDR1 is MDHEN and CDR2 is SYDVKM in the germline V gene. Trimming pared 0 bases from V and 2 bases from J, leaving 12 bases between. CDR3 loop: CASSLWGGPPTDTQYF. The CDR3 coding sequence is TGTGCCAGCAGTTTATGGGGGGGGCCCCCCACAGATACGCAGTATTTT. Full variable domain (missing parts from reference TRBV28 and TRBJ2-3): DVKVTQSSRYLVKRTGEKVFLECVQDMDHENMFWYRQDPGLGLRLIYFSYDVKMKEKGDIPEGYSVSREKKERFSLILESASTNQTSMYLCASSLWGGPPTDTQYFGPGTRLTVL.

This clonotype came up a few times. The genes are TRBV14 and TRBJ2-3, with 10 bases identical to TRBD1. Germline CDR1 SGHDN, CDR2 FVKESK. The ends lost 3 bases at V and 4 bases at J; junction bases unmatched: 7. The CDR3 has 16 residues. The CDR3 sequence is CASSHIGTGAADTQYF. The CDR3 region has the DNA TGTGCCAGCAGCCATATCGGGACAGGGGCGGCAGATACGCAGTATTTT.

This clonotype showed up many times. The gene calls are TRBV29-1 and TRBJ2-7; TRBD1 aligns across 7 bases. This CDR3 has 12 amino acids. V lost 7 bases, J lost 5 bases, and 8 bases stayed unmatched. CDR1 is SQVTM and CDR2 is ANQGSEA in the germline V gene. The CDR3 DNA follows: TGCAGCGCCGGACAGGCGAGCAACGAGCAGTACTTC. Translation gives CSAGQASNEQYF.

On this clonotype: A much larger clone lies a single base off, so this may be a read error. The rearrangement uses TRBV29-1 and TRBJ1-1, with D hard to call. Germline V lookup: CDR1 SQVTM, CDR2 ANQGSEA. This CDR3 has 10 amino acids. The V end was cut by 5 bases, the J end by 8 bases, with 9 bases between. The CDR3 DNA reads as TGCAGCGTTTGGTCCCGGGAAGCTTTCTTT. Translated, it gives CSVWSREAFF.